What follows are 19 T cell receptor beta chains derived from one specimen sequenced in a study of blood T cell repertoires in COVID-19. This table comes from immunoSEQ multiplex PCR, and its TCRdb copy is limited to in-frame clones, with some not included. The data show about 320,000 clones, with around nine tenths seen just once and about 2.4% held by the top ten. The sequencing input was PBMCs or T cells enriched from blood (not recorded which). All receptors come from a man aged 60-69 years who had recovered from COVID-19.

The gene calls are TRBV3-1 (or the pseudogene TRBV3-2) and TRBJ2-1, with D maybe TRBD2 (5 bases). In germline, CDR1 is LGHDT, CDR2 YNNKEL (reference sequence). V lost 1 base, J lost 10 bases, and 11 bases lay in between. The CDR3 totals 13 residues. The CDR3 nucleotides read TGTGCCAGCAGCCAAGTCGGGTCGGGAGAGCAGTTCTTC. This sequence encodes CASSQVGSGEQFF.

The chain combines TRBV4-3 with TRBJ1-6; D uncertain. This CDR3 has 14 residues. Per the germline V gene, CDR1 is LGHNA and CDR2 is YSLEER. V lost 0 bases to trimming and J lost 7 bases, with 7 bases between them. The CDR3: CASSQERGNSPLHF. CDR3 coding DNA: TGCGCCAGCAGCCAAGAAAGAGGGAATTCACCCCTCCACTTT.

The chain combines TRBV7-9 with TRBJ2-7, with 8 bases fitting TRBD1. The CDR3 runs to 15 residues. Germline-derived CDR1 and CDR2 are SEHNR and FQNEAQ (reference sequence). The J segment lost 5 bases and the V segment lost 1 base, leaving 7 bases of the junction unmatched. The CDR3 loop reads CASSLGRDRFHEQYF. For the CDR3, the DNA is TGTGCCAGCAGCTTAGGTCGGGACAGGTTCCACGAGCAGTACTTC.

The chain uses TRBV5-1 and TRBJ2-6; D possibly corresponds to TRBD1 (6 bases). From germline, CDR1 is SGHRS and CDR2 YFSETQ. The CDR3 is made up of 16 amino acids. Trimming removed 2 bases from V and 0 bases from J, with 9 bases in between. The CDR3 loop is CASSFTGSSGANVLTF. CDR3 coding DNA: TGCGCCAGCAGCTTCACAGGGTCCTCTGGGGCCAACGTCCTGACTTTC.

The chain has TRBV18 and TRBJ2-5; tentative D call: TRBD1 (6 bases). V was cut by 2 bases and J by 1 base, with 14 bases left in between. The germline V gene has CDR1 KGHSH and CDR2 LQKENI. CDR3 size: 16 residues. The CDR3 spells CASSPNRARPQETQYF. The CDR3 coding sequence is TGTGCCAGCTCACCAAACAGGGCGCGCCCCCAAGAGACCCAGTACTTC. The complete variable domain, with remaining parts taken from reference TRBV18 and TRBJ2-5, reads NAGVMQNPRHLVRRRGQEARLRCSPMKGHSHVYWYRQLPEEGLKFMVYLQKENIIDESGMPKERFSAEFPKEGPSILRIQQVVRGDSAAYFCASSPNRARPQETQYFGPGTRLLVL.

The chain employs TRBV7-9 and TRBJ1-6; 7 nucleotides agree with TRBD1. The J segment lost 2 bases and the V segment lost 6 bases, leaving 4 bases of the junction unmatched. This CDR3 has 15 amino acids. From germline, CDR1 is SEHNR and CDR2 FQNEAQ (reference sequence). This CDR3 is CASRQGQTYNSPLHF. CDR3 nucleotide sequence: TGTGCCAGCAGGCAGGGACAGACCTATAATTCACCCCTCCACTTT.

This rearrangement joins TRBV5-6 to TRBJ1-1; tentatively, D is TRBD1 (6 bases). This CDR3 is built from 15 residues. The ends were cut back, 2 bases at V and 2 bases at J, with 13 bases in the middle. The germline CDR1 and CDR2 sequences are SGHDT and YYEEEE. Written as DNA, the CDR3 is TGTGCCAGCAGCTTTGGGGGGGCCAGTAACACTGAAGCTTTCTTT. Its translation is CASSFGGASNTEAFF. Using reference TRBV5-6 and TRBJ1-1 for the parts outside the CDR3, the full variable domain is DAGVTQSPTHLIKTRGQQVTLRCSPKSGHDTVSWYQQALGQGPQFIFQYYEEEERQRGNFPDRFSGHQFPNYSSELNVNALLLGDSALYLCASSFGGASNTEAFFGQGTRLTVV.

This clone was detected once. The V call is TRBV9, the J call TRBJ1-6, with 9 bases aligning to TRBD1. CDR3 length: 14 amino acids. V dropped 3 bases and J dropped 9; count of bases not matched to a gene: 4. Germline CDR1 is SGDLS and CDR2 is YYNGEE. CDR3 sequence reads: CASSDRDRVSPLHF. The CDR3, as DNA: TGTGCCAGCAGCGATCGGGACAGGGTTTCACCCCTCCACTTT.

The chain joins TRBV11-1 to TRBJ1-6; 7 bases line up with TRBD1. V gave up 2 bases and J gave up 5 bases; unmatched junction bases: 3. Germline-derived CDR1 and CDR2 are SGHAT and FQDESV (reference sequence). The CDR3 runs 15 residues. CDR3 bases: TGTGCCAGCAGCTTAATCGACAGGGATAATTCACCCCTCCACTTT. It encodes CASSLIDRDNSPLHF.

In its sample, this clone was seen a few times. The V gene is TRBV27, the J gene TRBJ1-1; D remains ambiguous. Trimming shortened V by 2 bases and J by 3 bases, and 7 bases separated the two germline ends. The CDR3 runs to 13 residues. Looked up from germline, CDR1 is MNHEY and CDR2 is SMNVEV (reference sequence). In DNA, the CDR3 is TGTGCCAGCAGTTTAGGCAGGCACACTGAAGCTTTCTTT. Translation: CASSLGRHTEAFF.

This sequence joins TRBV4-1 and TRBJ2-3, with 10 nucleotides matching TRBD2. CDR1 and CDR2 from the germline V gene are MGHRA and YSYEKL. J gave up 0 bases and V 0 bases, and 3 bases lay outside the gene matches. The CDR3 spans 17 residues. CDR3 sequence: CASSQDPSGGSTDTQYF. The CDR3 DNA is TGCGCCAGCAGCCAAGATCCTAGCGGGGGAAGCACAGATACGCAGTATTTT.

Here the CDR3 reads CASSPGQKNQPQHF. As DNA, the CDR3 is TGTGCCAGCAGTCCGGGACAGAAAAATCAGCCCCAGCATTTT. The gene calls are TRBV6-6 and TRBJ1-5; 7 nucleotides agree with TRBD1. CDR3 length: 14 residues. Germline V gene lookup returns CDR1 MNHNY and CDR2 SVGAGI (reference sequence). V lost 5 bases and J lost 4; bases outside the gene matches: 5.

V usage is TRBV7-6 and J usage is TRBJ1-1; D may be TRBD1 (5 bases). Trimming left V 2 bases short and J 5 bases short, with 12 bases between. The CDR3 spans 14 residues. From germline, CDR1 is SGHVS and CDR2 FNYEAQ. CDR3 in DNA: TGTGCCAGCAGCTTACAGGGAGGGATTACTGAAGCTTTCTTT. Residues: CASSLQGGITEAFF.

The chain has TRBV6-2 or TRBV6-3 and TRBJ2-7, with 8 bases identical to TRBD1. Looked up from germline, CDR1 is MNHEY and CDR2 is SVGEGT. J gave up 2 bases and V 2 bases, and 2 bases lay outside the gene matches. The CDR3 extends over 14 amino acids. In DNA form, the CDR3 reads TGTGCCAGCAGTTACGACAGGGGCCCCTACGAGCAGTACTTC. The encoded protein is CASSYDRGPYEQYF.

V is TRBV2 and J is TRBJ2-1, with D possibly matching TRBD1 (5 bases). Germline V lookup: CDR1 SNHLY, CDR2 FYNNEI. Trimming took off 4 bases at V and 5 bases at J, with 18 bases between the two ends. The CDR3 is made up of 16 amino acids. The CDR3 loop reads CASSVPGIRMNNEQFF. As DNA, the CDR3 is TGTGCCAGCAGTGTCCCAGGGATAAGAATGAACAATGAGCAGTTCTTC.

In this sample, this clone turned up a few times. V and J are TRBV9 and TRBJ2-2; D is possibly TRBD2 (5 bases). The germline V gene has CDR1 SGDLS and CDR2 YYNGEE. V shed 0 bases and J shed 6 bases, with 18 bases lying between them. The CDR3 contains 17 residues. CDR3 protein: CASSVGDSGGGPGELFF. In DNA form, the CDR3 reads TGTGCCAGCAGCGTAGGGGATAGTGGAGGAGGACCCGGGGAGCTGTTTTTT.

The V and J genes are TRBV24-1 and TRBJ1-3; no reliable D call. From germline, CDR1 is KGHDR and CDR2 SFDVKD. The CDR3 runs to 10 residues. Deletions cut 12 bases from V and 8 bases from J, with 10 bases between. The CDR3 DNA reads TGTGCCCCGCGACTCGACACCATATATTTT. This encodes CAPRLDTIYF.

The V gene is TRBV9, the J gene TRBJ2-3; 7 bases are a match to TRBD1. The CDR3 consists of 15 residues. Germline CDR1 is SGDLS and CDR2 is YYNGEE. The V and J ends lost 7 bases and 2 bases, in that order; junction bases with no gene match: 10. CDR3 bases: TGTGCCAGCGCAGCAGGGGGTTTGGACACAGATACGCAGTATTTT. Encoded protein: CASAAGGLDTDTQYF.

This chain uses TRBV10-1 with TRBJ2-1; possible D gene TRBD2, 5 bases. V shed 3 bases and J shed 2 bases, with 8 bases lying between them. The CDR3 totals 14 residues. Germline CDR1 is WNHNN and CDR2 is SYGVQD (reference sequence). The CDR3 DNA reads TGCGCCAGCAGTGATGGGAGTGCCTACAATGAGCAGTTCTTC. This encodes CASSDGSAYNEQFF.